A selection of T cell receptor beta chains follows, all from one sample in a study of spatial heterogeneity in lung cancer. From the 5' RACE reads, TCRdb called clonotypes with MiXCR, one entry per CDR3 protein. The table lists roughly 34,000 distinct CDR3 sequences, 6% to 9.5% of them singletons, with over 8% in the top ten. Source: PBMCs, taken at follow-up. Receptors were obtained from a male donor with early-stage non-small cell lung cancer. Each CDR3 is given with its conserved first and last residue. The order of the fields is D gene, clone size, CDR3 length, V gene, J gene, CDR3 protein, CDR3 DNA. A D gene is named only where the DNA matches it firmly. Rows may omit the clone size; those that give it use once, few, many or a size class.

.	.	17	TRBV6-5	TRBJ1-6	CASSYRDSIADNSPLHF	TGTGCCAGCAGTTATAGGGACTCTATTGCGGATAATTCACCCCTCCACTTT
.	many	17	TRBV7-9	TRBJ1-4	CASSLGTQRPGGEKLFF	TGTGCCAGCAGCTTAGGGACTCAACGTCCGGGTGGTGAAAAACTGTTTTTT
.	many	15	TRBV7-9	TRBJ2-3	CASSFLVGGEDTQYF	TGTGCCAGCAGCTTTCTCGTGGGGGGCGAGGATACGCAGTATTTT
TRBD1	few	14	TRBV5-6	TRBJ2-3	CASFWAGGPDTQYF	TGTGCCAGCTTTTGGGCAGGGGGCCCAGATACGCAGTATTTT
TRBD2	many	14	TRBV29-1	TRBJ2-1	CSVEPSGRNNEQFF	TGCAGCGTTGAGCCTAGCGGGAGAAACAATGAGCAGTTCTTC
.	many	15	TRBV9	TRBJ2-7	CASSVAGTTVDEQYF	TGTGCCAGCAGCGTAGCAGGGACCACGGTGGACGAGCAGTACTTC
.	many	16	TRBV7-2	TRBJ1-5	CASSLEPWEGNQPQHF	TGTGCCAGCAGCTTAGAACCCTGGGAGGGCAATCAGCCCCAGCATTTT
.	many	13	TRBV11-2	TRBJ1-5	CASSLERSQPQHF	TGTGCCAGCAGCTTAGAAAGGTCTCAGCCCCAGCATTTT
.	many	14	TRBV2	TRBJ1-4	CASKGREEMEKLFF	TGTGCCTCAAAAGGGAGGGAAGAAATGGAAAAACTGTTTTTT
.	.	14	TRBV7-9	TRBJ1-1	CASSLTAMNTEVFF	TGTGCCAGCAGCTTGACAGCTATGAACACTGAAGTTTTCTTT
.	many	13	TRBV5-1	TRBJ2-7	CASGSTGSYEQYF	TGCGCCAGCGGCTCAACGGGGAGCTACGAGCAGTACTTC
TRBD2	.	15	TRBV6-5	TRBJ2-1	CASTRTSGGPGEQFF	TGTGCCAGCACCCGGACTAGCGGGGGGCCGGGTGAGCAGTTCTTC
TRBD1	many	14	TRBV29-1	TRBJ2-3	CSVGGQGATDTQYF	TGCAGCGTCGGGGGACAGGGGGCAACAGATACGCAGTATTTT